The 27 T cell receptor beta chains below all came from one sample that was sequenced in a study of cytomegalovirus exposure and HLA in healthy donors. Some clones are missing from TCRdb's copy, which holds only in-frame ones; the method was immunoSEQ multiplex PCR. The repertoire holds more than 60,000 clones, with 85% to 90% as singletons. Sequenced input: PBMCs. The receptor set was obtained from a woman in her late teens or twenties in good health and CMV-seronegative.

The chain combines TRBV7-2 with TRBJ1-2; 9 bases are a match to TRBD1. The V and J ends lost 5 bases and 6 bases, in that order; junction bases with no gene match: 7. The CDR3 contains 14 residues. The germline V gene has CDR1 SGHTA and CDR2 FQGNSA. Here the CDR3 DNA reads TGTGCCAGCAGCCTATCGACAGGGGGGGATGGCTACACCTTC. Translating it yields CASSLSTGGDGYTF.

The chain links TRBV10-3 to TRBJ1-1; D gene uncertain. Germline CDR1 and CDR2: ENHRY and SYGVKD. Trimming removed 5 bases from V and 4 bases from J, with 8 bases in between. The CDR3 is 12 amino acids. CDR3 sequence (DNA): TGTGCCATCAGTTCGGGAACCACTGAAGCTTTCTTT. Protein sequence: CAISSGTTEAFF.

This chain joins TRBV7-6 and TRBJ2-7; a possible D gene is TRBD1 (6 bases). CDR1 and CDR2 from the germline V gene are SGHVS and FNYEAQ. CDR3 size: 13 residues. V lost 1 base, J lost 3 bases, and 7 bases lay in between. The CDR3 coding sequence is TGTGCCAGCAGCTTAGAGGACAGCTACGAGCAGTACTTC. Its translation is CASSLEDSYEQYF. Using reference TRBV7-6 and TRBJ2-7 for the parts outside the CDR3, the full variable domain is GAGVSQSPRYKVTKRGQDVALRCDPISGHVSLYWYRQALGQGPEFLTYFNYEAQQDKSGLPNDRFSAERPEGSISTLTIQRTEQRDSAMYRCASSLEDSYEQYFGPGTRLTVT.

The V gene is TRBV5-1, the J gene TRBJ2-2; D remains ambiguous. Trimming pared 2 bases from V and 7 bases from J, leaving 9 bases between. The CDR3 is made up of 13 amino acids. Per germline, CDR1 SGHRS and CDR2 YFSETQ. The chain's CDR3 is CASSFGLVGELFF. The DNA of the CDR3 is TGCGCCAGCAGCTTCGGGTTGGTCGGGGAGCTGTTTTTT. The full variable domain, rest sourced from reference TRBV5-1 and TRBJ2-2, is KAGVTQTPRYLIKTRGQQVTLSCSPISGHRSVSWYQQTPGQGLQFLFEYFSETQRNKGNFPGRFSGRQFSNSRSEMNVSTLELGDSALYLCASSFGLVGELFFGEGSRLTVL.

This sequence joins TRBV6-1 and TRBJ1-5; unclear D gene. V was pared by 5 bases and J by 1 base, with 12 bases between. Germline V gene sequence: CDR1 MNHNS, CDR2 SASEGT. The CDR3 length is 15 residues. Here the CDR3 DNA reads TGTGCCAGCAGTCGGGAGGGAGGGAGCAATCAGCCCCAGCATTTT. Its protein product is CASSREGGSNQPQHF.

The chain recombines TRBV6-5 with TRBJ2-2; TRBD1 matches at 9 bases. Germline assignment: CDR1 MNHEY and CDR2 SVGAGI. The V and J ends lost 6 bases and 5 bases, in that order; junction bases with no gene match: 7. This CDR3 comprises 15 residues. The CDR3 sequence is CASRRGTGQTGELFF. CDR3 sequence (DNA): TGTGCCAGCAGACGGGGGACAGGGCAAACCGGGGAGCTGTTTTTT.

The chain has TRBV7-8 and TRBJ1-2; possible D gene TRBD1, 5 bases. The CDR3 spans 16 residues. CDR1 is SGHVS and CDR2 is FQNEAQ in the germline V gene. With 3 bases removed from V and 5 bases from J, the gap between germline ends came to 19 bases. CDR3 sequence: CASSFGLPGTGYGYTF. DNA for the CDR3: TGTGCCAGCAGCTTCGGGCTACCCGGGACTGGTTATGGCTACACCTTC.

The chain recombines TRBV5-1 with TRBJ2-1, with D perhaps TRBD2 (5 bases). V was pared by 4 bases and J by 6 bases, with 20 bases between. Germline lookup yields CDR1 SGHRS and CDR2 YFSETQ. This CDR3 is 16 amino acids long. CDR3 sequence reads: CASSTRGSSGINEQFF. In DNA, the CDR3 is TGCGCCAGCAGCACGAGAGGGAGTTCGGGTATCAATGAGCAGTTCTTC.

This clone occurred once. CDR3 nucleotide sequence: TGTGCCAGCAGCCCTCACTGGGACTTTCGCGGGGAGCTGTTTTTT. Translation: CASSPHWDFRGELFF. This chain uses TRBV9 with TRBJ2-2; tentative D call: TRBD2 (6 bases). V lost 4 bases to trimming and J lost 7 bases, with 17 bases between them. CDR3 size: 15 residues. Germline CDR1 SGDLS, CDR2 YYNGEE.

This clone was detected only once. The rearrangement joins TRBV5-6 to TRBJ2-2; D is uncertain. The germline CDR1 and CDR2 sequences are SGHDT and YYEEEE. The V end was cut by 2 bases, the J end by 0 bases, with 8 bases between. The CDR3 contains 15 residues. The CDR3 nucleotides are TGTGCCAGCAGCTTATCGGTTCCGAACACCGGGGAGCTGTTTTTT. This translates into CASSLSVPNTGELFF.

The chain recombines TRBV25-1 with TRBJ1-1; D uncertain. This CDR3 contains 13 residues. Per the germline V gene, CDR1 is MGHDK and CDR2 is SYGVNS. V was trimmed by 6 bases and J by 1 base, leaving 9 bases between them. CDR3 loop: CASRGAGNTEAFF. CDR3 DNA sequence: TGTGCCAGCAGGGGAGCGGGGAACACTGAAGCTTTCTTT.

The CDR3 nucleotides read TGCGCCAGCAGCTCCCTAACCGGGGGACGCCAAGAGACCCAGTACTTC. Residues: CASSSLTGGRQETQYF. V gene TRBV5-1 combines with J gene TRBJ2-5, with D possibly TRBD2 on 6 matching bases. The CDR3 has 16 residues. Looked up from germline, CDR1 is SGHRS and CDR2 is YFSETQ. V was clipped by 3 bases and J by 1 base, with 16 bases between them.

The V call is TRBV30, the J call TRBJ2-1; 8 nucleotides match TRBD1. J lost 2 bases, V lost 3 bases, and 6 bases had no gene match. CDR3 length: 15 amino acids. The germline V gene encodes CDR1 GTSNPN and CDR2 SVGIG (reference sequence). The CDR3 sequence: CAWSRGLGPYNEQFF. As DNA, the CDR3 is TGTGCCTGGAGCAGGGGGCTGGGACCCTACAATGAGCAGTTCTTC.

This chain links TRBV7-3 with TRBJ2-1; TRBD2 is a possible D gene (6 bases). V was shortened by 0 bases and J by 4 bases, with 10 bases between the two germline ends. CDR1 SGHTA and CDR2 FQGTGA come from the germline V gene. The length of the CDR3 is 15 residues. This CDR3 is CASSLTGGTYNEQFF. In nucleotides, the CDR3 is TGTGCCAGCAGCTTAACGGGCGGGACGTACAATGAGCAGTTCTTC.

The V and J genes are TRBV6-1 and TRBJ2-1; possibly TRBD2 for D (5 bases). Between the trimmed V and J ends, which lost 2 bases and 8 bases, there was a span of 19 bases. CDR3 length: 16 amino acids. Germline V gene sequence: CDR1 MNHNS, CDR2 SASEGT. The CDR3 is CASSEITQTGWDEQFF. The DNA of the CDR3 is TGTGCCAGCAGTGAAATAACACAGACGGGATGGGATGAGCAGTTCTTC.

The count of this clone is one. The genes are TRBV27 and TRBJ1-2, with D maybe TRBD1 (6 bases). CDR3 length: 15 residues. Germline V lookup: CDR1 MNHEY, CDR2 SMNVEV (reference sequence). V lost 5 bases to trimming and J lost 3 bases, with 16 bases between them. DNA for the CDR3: TGTGCCAGCAGTCCACAGGGAAGGATCGACTATGGCTACACCTTC. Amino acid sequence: CASSPQGRIDYGYTF.

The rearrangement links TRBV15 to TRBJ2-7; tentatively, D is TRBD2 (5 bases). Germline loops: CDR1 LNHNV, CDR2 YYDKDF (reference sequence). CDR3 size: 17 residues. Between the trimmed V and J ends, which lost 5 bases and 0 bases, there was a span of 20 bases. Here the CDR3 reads CATSGILSDAGSYEQYF. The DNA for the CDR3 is TGTGCCACCAGCGGAATCCTAAGCGATGCGGGCTCCTACGAGCAGTACTTC.

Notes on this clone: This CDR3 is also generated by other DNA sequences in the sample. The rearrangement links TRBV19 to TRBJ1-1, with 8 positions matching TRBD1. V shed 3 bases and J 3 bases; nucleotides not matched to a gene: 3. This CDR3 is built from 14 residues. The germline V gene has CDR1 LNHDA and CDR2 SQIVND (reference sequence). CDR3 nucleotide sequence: TGTGCCAGTAGTATTGGACAGGGCTACACTGAAGCTTTCTTT. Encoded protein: CASSIGQGYTEAFF.

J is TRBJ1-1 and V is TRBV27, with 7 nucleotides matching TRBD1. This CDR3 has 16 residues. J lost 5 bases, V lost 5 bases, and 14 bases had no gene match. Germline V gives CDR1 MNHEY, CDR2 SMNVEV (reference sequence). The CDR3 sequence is CASSRIRGALRTEAFF. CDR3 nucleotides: TGTGCCAGCAGTCGGATCAGGGGGGCGCTGAGGACTGAAGCTTTCTTT.

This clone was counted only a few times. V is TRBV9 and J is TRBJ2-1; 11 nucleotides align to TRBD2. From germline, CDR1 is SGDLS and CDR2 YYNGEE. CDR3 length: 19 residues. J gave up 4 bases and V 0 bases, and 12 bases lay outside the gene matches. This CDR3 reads CASSVGILRRTSGYNEQFF. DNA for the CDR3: TGTGCCAGCAGCGTAGGGATTCTGCGTCGGACTAGCGGGTACAATGAGCAGTTCTTC.

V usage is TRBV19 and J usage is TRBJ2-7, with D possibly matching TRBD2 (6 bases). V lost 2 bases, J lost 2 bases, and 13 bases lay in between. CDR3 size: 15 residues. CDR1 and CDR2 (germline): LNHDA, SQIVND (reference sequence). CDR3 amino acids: CASSISAGLTYEQYF. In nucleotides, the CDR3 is TGTGCCAGTAGTATAAGCGCGGGGTTGACCTACGAGCAGTACTTC.

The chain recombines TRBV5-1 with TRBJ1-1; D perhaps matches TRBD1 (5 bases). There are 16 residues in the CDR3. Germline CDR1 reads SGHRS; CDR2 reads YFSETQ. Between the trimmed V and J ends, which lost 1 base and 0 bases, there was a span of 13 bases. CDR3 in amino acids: CASSLLSSGLNTEAFF. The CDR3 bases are TGCGCCAGCAGCTTGTTGTCGTCAGGGCTGAACACTGAAGCTTTCTTT.

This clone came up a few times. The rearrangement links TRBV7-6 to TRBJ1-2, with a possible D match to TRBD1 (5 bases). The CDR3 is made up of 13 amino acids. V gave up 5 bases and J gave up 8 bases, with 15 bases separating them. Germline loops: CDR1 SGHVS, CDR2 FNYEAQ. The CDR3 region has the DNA TGTGCCAGCAGCCACCGGGTTGGGGCCGGCTACACCTTC. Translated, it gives CASSHRVGAGYTF.

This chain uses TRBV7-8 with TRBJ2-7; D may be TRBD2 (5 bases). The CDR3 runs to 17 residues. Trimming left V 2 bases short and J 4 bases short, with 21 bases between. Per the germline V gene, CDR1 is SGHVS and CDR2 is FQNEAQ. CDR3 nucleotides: TGTGCCAGCAGCTTAAATGTAGGAGCTACTCGCGGGTACGAGCAGTACTTC. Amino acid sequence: CASSLNVGATRGYEQYF.

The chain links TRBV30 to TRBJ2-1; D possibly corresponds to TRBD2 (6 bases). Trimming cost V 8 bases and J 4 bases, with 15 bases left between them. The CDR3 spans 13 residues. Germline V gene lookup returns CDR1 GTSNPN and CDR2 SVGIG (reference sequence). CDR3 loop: CAPEGSPYNEQFF. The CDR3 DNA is TGTGCCCCGGAGGGGTCACCTTACAATGAGCAGTTCTTC.

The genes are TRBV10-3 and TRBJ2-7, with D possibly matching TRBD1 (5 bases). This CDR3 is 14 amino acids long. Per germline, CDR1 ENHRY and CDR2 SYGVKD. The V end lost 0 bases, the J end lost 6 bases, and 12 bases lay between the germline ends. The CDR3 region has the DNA TGTGCCATCAGTGAGTCTTATAGTGACAGCGAGCAGTACTTC. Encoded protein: CAISESYSDSEQYF.

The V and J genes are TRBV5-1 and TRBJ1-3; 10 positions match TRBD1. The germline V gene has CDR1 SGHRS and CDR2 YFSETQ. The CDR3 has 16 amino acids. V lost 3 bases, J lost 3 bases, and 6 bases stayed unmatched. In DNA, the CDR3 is TGCGCCAGCAGCTCTGACAGGGGGCACGGTGGAAACACCATATATTTT. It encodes CASSSDRGHGGNTIYF.